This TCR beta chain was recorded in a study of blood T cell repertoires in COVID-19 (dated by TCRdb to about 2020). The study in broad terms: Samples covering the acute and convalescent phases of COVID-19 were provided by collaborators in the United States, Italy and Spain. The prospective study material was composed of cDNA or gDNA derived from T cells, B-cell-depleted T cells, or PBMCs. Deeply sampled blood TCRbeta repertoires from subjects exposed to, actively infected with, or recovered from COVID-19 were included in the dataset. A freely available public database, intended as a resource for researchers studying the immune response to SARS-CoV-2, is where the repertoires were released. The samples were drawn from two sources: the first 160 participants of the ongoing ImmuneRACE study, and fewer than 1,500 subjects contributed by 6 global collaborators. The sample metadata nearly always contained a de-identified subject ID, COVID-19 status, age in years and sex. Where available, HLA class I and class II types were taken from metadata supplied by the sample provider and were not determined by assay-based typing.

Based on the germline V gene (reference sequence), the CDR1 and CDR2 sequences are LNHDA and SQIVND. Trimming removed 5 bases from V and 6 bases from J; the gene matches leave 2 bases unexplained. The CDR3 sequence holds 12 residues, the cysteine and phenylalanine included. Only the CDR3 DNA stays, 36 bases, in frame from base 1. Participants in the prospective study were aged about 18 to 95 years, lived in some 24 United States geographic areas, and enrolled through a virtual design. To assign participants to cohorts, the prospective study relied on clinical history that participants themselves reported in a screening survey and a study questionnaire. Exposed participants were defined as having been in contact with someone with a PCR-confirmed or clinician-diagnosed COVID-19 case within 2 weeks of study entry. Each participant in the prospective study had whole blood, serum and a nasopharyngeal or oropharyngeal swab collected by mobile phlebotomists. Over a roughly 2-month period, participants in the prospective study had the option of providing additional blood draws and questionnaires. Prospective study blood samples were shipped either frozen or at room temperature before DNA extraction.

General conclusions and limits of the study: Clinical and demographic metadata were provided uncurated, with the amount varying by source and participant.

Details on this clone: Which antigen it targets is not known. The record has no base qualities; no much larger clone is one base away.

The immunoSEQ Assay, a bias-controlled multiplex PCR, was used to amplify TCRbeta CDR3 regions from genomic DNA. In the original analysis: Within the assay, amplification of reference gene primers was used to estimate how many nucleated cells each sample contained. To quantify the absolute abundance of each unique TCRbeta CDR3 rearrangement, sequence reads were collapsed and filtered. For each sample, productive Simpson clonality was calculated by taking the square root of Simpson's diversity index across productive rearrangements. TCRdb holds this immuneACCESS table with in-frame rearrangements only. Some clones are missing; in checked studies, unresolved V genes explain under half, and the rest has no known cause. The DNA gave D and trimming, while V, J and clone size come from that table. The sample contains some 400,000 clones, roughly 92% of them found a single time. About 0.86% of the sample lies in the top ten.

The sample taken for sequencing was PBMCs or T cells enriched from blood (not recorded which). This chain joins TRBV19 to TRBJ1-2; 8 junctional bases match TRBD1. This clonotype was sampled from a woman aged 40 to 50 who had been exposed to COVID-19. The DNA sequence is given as TGTGCCAGTAGTCAGGACAGGGATGGCTACACCTTC. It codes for CASSQDRDGYTF.